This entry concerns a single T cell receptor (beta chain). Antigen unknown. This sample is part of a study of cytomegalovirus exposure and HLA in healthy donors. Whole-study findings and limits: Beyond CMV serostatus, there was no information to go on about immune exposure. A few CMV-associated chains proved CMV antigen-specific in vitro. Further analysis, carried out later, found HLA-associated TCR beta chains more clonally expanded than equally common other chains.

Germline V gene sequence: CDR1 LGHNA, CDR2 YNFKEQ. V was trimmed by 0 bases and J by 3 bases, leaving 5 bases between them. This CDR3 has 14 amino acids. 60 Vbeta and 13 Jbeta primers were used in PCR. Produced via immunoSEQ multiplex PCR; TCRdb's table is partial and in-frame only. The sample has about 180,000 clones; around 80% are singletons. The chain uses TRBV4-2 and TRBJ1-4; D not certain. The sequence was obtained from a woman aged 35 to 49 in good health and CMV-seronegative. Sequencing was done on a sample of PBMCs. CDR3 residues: CASSQDLANEKLFF. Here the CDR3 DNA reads TGTGCCAGCAGCCAAGATCTAGCTAATGAAAAACTGTTTTTT.